These 26 T cell receptor beta chains originate from one sample sequenced in a study of Ad26.COV2.S vaccination and SARS-CoV-2 variants. TCRdb's copy holds only in-frame clones and misses some; the assay was immunoSEQ multiplex PCR. This table holds approximately 400,000 clones, around 82% found once. Treatment here: some 19 received Ad26.COV2.S at low or high dose, single or two shots; five or six received placebo; per-sample allocation not given. The study sampled participants on day 63 after the first vaccine or placebo injection. The sequences come from peripheral blood, collected in a trial of Ad26.COV2.S vaccine versus placebo. The source of these receptors is a person aged 18-60 years who received the Ad26.COV2.S COVID-19 vaccine or a placebo.

The J gene is TRBJ2-1, the V gene TRBV7-2; D unresolved. Germline V gene lookup returns CDR1 SGHTA and CDR2 FQGNSA. V gave up 4 bases and J gave up 0 bases, with 13 bases separating them. CDR3 size: 16 residues. The CDR3 loop is CASSSPRRGSYNEQFF. For the CDR3, the DNA is TGTGCCAGCAGCTCCCCCAGGCGCGGCTCCTACAATGAGCAGTTCTTC.

This clone was detected only once. The chain combines TRBV2 with TRBJ2-1; D call uncertain. The germline V gene encodes CDR1 SNHLY and CDR2 FYNNEI. The CDR3 is 11 amino acids. The germline V and J ends were trimmed by 2 bases and 9 bases, with 5 bases remaining between them. The CDR3 spells CASSENPEQFF. The CDR3 bases are TGTGCCAGCAGTGAAAATCCTGAGCAGTTCTTC.

The J gene is TRBJ2-5, the V gene TRBV18; D unresolved. In germline, CDR1 is KGHSH, CDR2 LQKENI. The CDR3 sequence is 14 residues long. Trimming removed 3 bases from V and 0 bases from J, with 8 bases in between. The CDR3 DNA is TGTGCCAGCTCACCGACTCGGAACCAAGAGACCCAGTACTTC. Translated: CASSPTRNQETQYF.

This clone was picked up one time. This rearrangement joins TRBV6-5 to TRBJ1-6; no definite D call. Germline V lookup: CDR1 MNHEY, CDR2 SVGAGI. Trimming pared 4 bases from V and 9 bases from J, leaving 13 bases between. The CDR3 has 14 amino acids. CDR3 sequence: CASSWAGNSSPLHF. CDR3 sequence (DNA): TGTGCCAGCAGTTGGGCGGGGAACAGTTCACCCCTCCACTTT.

This CDR3 reads CASRGTSNEQFF. The CDR3 coding sequence is TGCGCCAGCAGGGGGACTAGCAATGAGCAGTTCTTC. The rearrangement uses TRBV10-1 and TRBJ2-1; 8 bases match TRBD2. This CDR3 spans 12 amino acids. J lost 6 bases, V lost 6 bases, and 1 base had no gene match. Germline CDR1 reads WNHNN; CDR2 reads SYGVQD (reference sequence).

This clone showed up just a few times. For the CDR3, the DNA is TGTGCCAGCAGTTTAAGGCGGGAAAAACTGTTTTTT. Its translation: CASSLRREKLFF. V usage is TRBV28 and J usage is TRBJ1-4, with D unresolved. CDR1 is MDHEN, CDR2 SYDVKM, per germline. The length of the CDR3 is 12 residues. V shed 2 bases and J shed 8 bases, with 6 bases lying between them.

This rearrangement joins TRBV11-2 to TRBJ2-2; 9 bases fit TRBD2. Trimming at V came to 0 bases and at J to 8 bases, leaving 10 bases not matched to a gene. Germline CDR1 is SGHAT and CDR2 is FQNNGV. This CDR3 has 17 amino acids. CDR3 region: CASSLDSNSGSWGELFF. CDR3 DNA: TGTGCCAGCAGCTTAGATTCGAATAGCGGGAGTTGGGGGGAGCTGTTTTTT.

In this sample, this clone turned up a few times. The rearrangement joins TRBV19 to TRBJ1-1, with TRBD1 matching over 9 bases. Germline lookup yields CDR1 LNHDA and CDR2 SQIVND (reference sequence). The CDR3 spans 14 residues. V shed 6 bases, J shed 3 bases, and the junction held 5 bases outside the gene matches. The CDR3 sequence is CASSHRGHDTEAFF. In DNA form, the CDR3 reads TGTGCCAGTAGCCACAGGGGGCATGACACTGAAGCTTTCTTT. Using reference TRBV19 and TRBJ1-1 for the parts outside the CDR3, the full variable domain is DGGITQSPKYLFRKEGQNVTLSCEQNLNHDAMYWYRQDPGQGLRLIYYSQIVNDFQKGDIAEGYSVSREKKESFPLTVTSAQKNPTAFYLCASSHRGHDTEAFFGQGTRLTVV.

The V gene is TRBV7-3, the J gene TRBJ2-3; TRBD2 matches 7 bases. This CDR3 is built from 14 residues. V lost 5 bases to trimming and J lost 1 base; unmatched junction nucleotides: 3. From germline, CDR1 is SGHTA and CDR2 FQGTGA. CDR3 region: CASSPGRGTDTQYF. CDR3 coding DNA: TGTGCCAGCAGCCCTGGGAGGGGCACAGATACGCAGTATTTT.

The chain carries TRBV4-1 and TRBJ2-1; D is uncertain. This CDR3 has 16 amino acids. Germline lookup yields CDR1 MGHRA and CDR2 YSYEKL. Trimming stripped 1 base from V and 4 bases from J, with 14 bases between. The chain's CDR3 is CASSQAPTKGYNEQFF. CDR3 sequence (DNA): TGCGCCAGCAGCCAAGCCCCCACTAAAGGTTACAATGAGCAGTTCTTC.

The J gene is TRBJ2-4, the V gene TRBV7-9, with 7 bases that match TRBD2. J gave up 8 bases and V 8 bases, and 3 bases lay outside the gene matches. Germline-derived CDR1 and CDR2 are SEHNR and FQNEAQ (reference sequence). This CDR3 region has 11 residues. CDR3 DNA sequence: TGTGCCAGCCGCCGGGGGGACATTCAGTACTTC. The encoded protein is CASRRGDIQYF.

The chain combines TRBV5-6 with TRBJ1-2; D not certain. The CDR3 runs 13 residues. Germline assignment: CDR1 SGHDT and CDR2 YYEEEE. The V gene lost 0 bases and the J gene lost 9 bases, with 12 bases spanning the gap. The CDR3 spells CASSLAFFTSYTF. In DNA form, the CDR3 reads TGTGCCAGCAGCTTGGCATTTTTCACCAGCTACACCTTC.

The rearrangement links TRBV7-3 to TRBJ2-1; no clear D gene. CDR3 length: 13 residues. V lost 4 bases and J lost 0, with 4 bases in between. Germline CDR1 reads SGHTA; CDR2 reads FQGTGA. The CDR3 DNA reads TGTGCCAGCAGCTCCCGCTCCTACAATGAGCAGTTCTTC. Translation: CASSSRSYNEQFF.

V gene TRBV28 combines with J gene TRBJ2-1, with TRBD1 as a possible D gene (7 bases). V was shortened by 6 bases and J by 7 bases, with 28 bases between the two germline ends. There are 18 residues in the CDR3. CDR1 and CDR2 from the germline V gene are MDHEN and SYDVKM. The CDR3 reads CASSRAWGARQGWNEQFF. The CDR3 DNA is TGTGCCAGCAGCCGGGCGTGGGGGGCGCGACAGGGATGGAATGAGCAGTTCTTC.

J is TRBJ2-3 and V is TRBV4-1; either TRBD1 or TRBD2 may fit D (5 bases each). In germline, CDR1 is MGHRA, CDR2 YSYEKL. Deletions cut 0 bases from V and 1 base from J, with 26 bases between. The CDR3 extends over 21 amino acids. The CDR3 sequence: CASSQEQMAGAALWGTDTQYF. CDR3 bases: TGCGCCAGCAGCCAAGAACAGATGGCCGGGGCCGCCTTGTGGGGCACAGATACGCAGTATTTT.

The J gene is TRBJ1-1, the V gene TRBV30; 7 bases match TRBD1. Germline CDR1 and CDR2: GTSNPN and SVGIG (reference sequence). The CDR3 sequence is 13 residues long. J gave up 0 bases and V 3 bases, and 1 base lay outside the gene matches. The DNA for the CDR3 is TGTGCCTGGAGGACAGGGTTGAACACTGAAGCTTTCTTT. This gives the protein CAWRTGLNTEAFF.

The chain links TRBV6-6 to TRBJ1-4, with unresolved D. The germline V gene encodes CDR1 MNHNY and CDR2 SVGAGI (reference sequence). V was cut by 3 bases and J by 8 bases, with 10 bases left in between. CDR3 size: 13 residues. This CDR3 is CASSYLNGEKLFF. DNA for the CDR3: TGTGCCAGCAGTTATCTCAACGGAGAAAAACTGTTTTTT.

The chain has TRBV5-1 and TRBJ2-1; D gene ambiguous. V lost 0 bases and J 8 bases, leaving 12 bases between the germline ends. The germline gives CDR1 SGHRS, CDR2 YFSETQ. This CDR3 has 14 residues. CDR3 protein: CASSLELRVDEQFF. The CDR3 region has the DNA TGCGCCAGCAGCTTGGAATTAAGGGTCGATGAGCAGTTCTTC.

In this sample, this clone turned up once. This chain connects TRBV18 to TRBJ1-1, with TRBD1 matching over 7 bases. The CDR3 is 15 amino acids. The junction had 3 bases not matched to a gene; V was cut back by 0 bases and J by 2 bases. The germline gives CDR1 KGHSH, CDR2 LQKENI. The CDR3 bases are TGTGCCAGCTCACCACCGACAGGGCGAAACACTGAAGCTTTCTTT. This codes for CASSPPTGRNTEAFF.

This clone was recorded once. The chain couples TRBV10-3 to TRBJ2-3, with 8 bases aligning to TRBD2. From germline, CDR1 is ENHRY and CDR2 SYGVKD. The CDR3 loop spans 15 amino acids. The V gene end was trimmed by 3 bases and the J gene end by 5 bases; junction bases not matched to a gene: 7. The CDR3 loop reads CAISERAGGLDTQYF. The CDR3 bases are TGTGCCATCAGTGAAAGGGCGGGAGGCCTAGATACGCAGTATTTT.

V gene TRBV4-1 combines with J gene TRBJ1-2, with D possibly matching TRBD1 (5 bases). Germline assignment: CDR1 MGHRA and CDR2 YSYEKL. The V end lost 1 base, the J end lost 7 bases, and 16 bases lay between the germline ends. The CDR3 contains 15 residues. CDR3: CASSQGGDSPFGYTF. The CDR3 DNA follows: TGCGCCAGCAGCCAAGGGGGGGACTCCCCTTTTGGCTACACCTTC.

CDR3 region: CASSQGRLTGQETQYF. The CDR3 nucleotides read TGCGCCAGCAGCCAAGGGCGCCTCACTGGGCAAGAGACCCAGTACTTC. The chain joins TRBV4-1 to TRBJ2-5; D not certain. Germline CDR1 MGHRA, CDR2 YSYEKL. Trimming cost V 1 base and J 2 bases, with 14 bases left between them. The CDR3 totals 16 residues.

V usage is TRBV7-9 and J usage is TRBJ2-2; a possible D gene is TRBD1 (6 bases). This CDR3 contains 15 residues. V was shortened by 2 bases and J by 9 bases, with 16 bases between the two germline ends. The germline CDR1 and CDR2 sequences are SEHNR and FQNEAQ (reference sequence). CDR3 residues: CASSLRDTKNRELFF. The CDR3 DNA reads as TGTGCCAGCAGCTTACGGGACACCAAAAACAGGGAGCTGTTTTTT.

The chain recombines TRBV5-1 with TRBJ1-2; D is unclear. The CDR3 has 14 amino acids. Trimming removed 2 bases at V and 0 bases at J, with 8 bases between. Per germline, CDR1 SGHRS and CDR2 YFSETQ. DNA for the CDR3: TGCGCCAGCAGCTTTGGGTCGCCTAACTATGGCTACACCTTC. This gives the protein CASSFGSPNYGYTF.

V and J are TRBV1 and TRBJ2-2; the table names TRBD2, a call not compared with the DNA. TRBV1 is a pseudogene segment. The CDR3 length is 19 residues. CDR3 residues: CTSSQGGTSGPGYTGELFF. DNA for the CDR3: TGCACCAGCAGCCAAGGGGGGACTAGCGGGCCAGGGTACACCGGGGAGCTGTTTTTT.

The V gene is TRBV5-1, the J gene TRBJ2-7; the D is unclear. CDR1 and CDR2 (germline): SGHRS, YFSETQ. Trimming cost V 0 bases and J 5 bases, with 12 bases left between them. The CDR3 has 14 residues. CDR3 protein: CASSLEGWANEQYF. The CDR3 DNA reads as TGCGCCAGCAGCTTGGAAGGTTGGGCTAACGAGCAGTACTTC.